The 10 T cell receptor beta chains listed next were all sequenced from one sample in a study of memory CD4+ T cells and cytomegalovirus serostatus. The protocol was immunoSEQ multiplex PCR, while the TCRdb copy is restricted to in-frame clones and leaves out a portion. The sample includes 56,000 or so clones, roughly four fifths of them seen just once. The sort gate was single viable CD3+CD4+CD8-CD45RO+ cells for memory CD4+ T cells. Sequencing was carried out using memory CD4+ T cells from blood. These receptors were collected from an adult in good health and CMV-seronegative.

This clone occurred once. The J gene is TRBJ2-3, the V gene TRBV6-4; TRBD2 matches at 8 bases. Germline CDR1 MRHNA, CDR2 SNTAGT. The V gene end was trimmed by 8 bases and the J gene end by 1 base; junction bases not matched to a gene: 2. The CDR3 has 13 residues. The CDR3 coding sequence is TGTGCCAGCTTTAGCGGGGGCACAGATACGCAGTATTTT. Protein: CASFSGGTDTQYF.

The rearrangement links TRBV7-2 to TRBJ2-2; D gene unclear. Germline-derived CDR1 and CDR2 are SGHTA and FQGNSA. The CDR3 is 13 amino acids. Trimming took off 4 bases at V and 7 bases at J, with 10 bases between the two ends. The CDR3 loop is CASSSTWGGELFF. The CDR3 DNA reads as TGTGCCAGCAGCTCCACGTGGGGCGGGGAGCTGTTTTTT.

The chain employs TRBV6-5 and TRBJ2-2, with TRBD1 identical over 8 bases. Germline V gene lookup returns CDR1 MNHEY and CDR2 SVGAGI. After removal of 6 bases from V and 8 bases from J, the junction contained 11 bases not matched to a gene. The CDR3 is 15 amino acids. Here the CDR3 DNA reads TGTGCCAGCAGGCAGAAACAGGGGGTAAAGGGGGAGCTGTTTTTT. Encoded protein: CASRQKQGVKGELFF.

The chain recombines TRBV5-4 with TRBJ2-1; 9 nucleotides align to TRBD2. The CDR3 loop spans 13 amino acids. From germline, CDR1 is SGHNT and CDR2 YYREEE (reference sequence). V shed 5 bases, J shed 10 bases, and the junction held 7 bases outside the gene matches. CDR3 DNA sequence: TGTGCCAGCAGTCCTTTCCTAGCGGGAGAGCAGTTCTTC. Translation gives CASSPFLAGEQFF.

In DNA, the CDR3 is TGCGCCAGCAGCCAAGGGCTTCGGGGGAACGAGCAGTACTTC. Translated: CASSQGLRGNEQYF. This rearrangement joins TRBV4-1 to TRBJ2-7; weak D call: TRBD2 (6 bases). CDR3 length equals 14 residues. Per the germline V gene, CDR1 is MGHRA and CDR2 is YSYEKL. V dropped 1 base and J dropped 5 bases, with 12 bases sitting between them.

The chain recombines TRBV6-6 with TRBJ2-3, with 7 positions matching TRBD1. Trimming at V came to 2 bases and at J to 1 base, leaving 3 bases not matched to a gene. From germline, CDR1 is MNHNY and CDR2 SVGAGI (reference sequence). The CDR3 spans 15 residues. The CDR3 protein is CASSYEGTGTDTQYF. The DNA for the CDR3 is TGTGCCAGCAGTTACGAGGGGACAGGCACAGATACGCAGTATTTT.

The CDR3 DNA reads as TGCGCCAGCAGTGAGTATGTTGAATTGGGGACTGAAGCTTTCTTT. Translated, it gives CASSEYVELGTEAFF. The chain combines TRBV10-1 with TRBJ1-1; D not resolved. The CDR3 consists of 15 residues. Germline V CDR1 and CDR2: WNHNN, SYGVQD (reference sequence). V lost 1 base to trimming and J lost 5 bases, with 14 bases between them.

The rearrangement links TRBV11-1 to TRBJ2-5, with TRBD2 identical over 7 bases. CDR3 length: 17 amino acids. The V and J ends lost 1 base and 0 bases, in that order; junction bases with no gene match: 8. Germline V CDR1 and CDR2: SGHAT, FQDESV (reference sequence). The CDR3 spells CASSLDIQRGNQETQYF. The CDR3 DNA reads as TGTGCCAGCAGCTTAGATATACAGCGGGGAAACCAAGAGACCCAGTACTTC.

The rearrangement uses TRBV28 and TRBJ1-6; the D gene is possibly TRBD1 (5 bases). V lost 1 base and J lost 8, with 12 bases in between. The length of the CDR3 is 15 residues. Germline values: CDR1 MDHEN, CDR2 SYDVKM. The CDR3, as DNA: TGTGCCAGCAGTTTATTTCGCGACAGTTATTCACCCCTCCACTTT. Its translation: CASSLFRDSYSPLHF.

The chain combines TRBV5-6 with TRBJ1-2, with TRBD1 matching over 9 bases. The CDR3 has 15 amino acids. The germline V gene has CDR1 SGHDT and CDR2 YYEEEE. V dropped 4 bases and J dropped 3; count of bases not matched to a gene: 7. The CDR3 DNA reads as TGTGCCAGCAGCGGAGCCGACAGGGGGGACTATGGCTACACCTTC. Residues: CASSGADRGDYGYTF.